The source of this TCR beta chain is a study of blood T cell repertoires in COVID-19. Assay: immunoSEQ multiplex PCR; the TCRdb copy retains only in-frame clones and omits some. The data hold 200,000 to 250,000 clones, with approximately 84% observed a single time. A note on this clone: Its ends do not fully match the called genes, so a read error is possible.

Sequencing used peripheral blood. The clonotype originates from a man between 45 and 60 years old with acute or convalescent COVID-19.

CDR3 bases: TGTGCCAGCAGTTTAGACAGGGGGAATGAGCAGTTCTTC. The encoded protein is CASSLDRGNEQFF. This chain links TRBV7-8 with TRBJ2-1; TRBD1 agrees at 9 bases. The CDR3 is 13 amino acids. From germline, CDR1 is SGHVS and CDR2 FQNEAQ.